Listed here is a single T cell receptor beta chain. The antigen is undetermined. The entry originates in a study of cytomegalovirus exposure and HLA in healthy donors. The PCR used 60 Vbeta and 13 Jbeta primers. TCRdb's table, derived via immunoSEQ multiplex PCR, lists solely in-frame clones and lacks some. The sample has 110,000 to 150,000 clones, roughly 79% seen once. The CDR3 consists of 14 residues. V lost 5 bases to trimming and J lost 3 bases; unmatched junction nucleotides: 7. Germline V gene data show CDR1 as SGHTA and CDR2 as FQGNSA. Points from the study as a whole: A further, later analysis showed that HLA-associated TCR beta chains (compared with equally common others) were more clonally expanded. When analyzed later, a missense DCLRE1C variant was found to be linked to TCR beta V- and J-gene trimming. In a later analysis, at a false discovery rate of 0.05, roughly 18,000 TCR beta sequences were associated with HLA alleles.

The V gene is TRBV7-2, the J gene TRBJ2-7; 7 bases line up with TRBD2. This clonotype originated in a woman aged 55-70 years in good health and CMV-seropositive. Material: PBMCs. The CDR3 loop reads CASSAGTMRYEQYF. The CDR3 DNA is TGTGCCAGCAGCGCCGGGACTATGCGCTACGAGCAGTACTTC.